The entry that follows covers one T cell receptor (beta chain) sequence. Clones were sequenced by immunoSEQ multiplex PCR, and TCRdb holds only the in-frame ones, with some missing. This table holds about 210,000 clones, roughly 85% found once. The germline V gene has CDR1 LNHDA and CDR2 SQIVND (reference sequence). There are 15 residues in the CDR3. V shed 3 bases and J 2 bases; nucleotides not matched to a gene: 4. This sample is drawn from a study of blood T cell repertoires in COVID-19. The overall study: COVID-19 samples, acute and convalescent, were from the United States, Italy and Spain.

The receptor comes from a woman in her 40s with active or convalescent COVID-19. V gene TRBV19 combines with J gene TRBJ2-5; 9 bases agree with TRBD2. Sequencing input: peripheral blood. This CDR3 reads CASSIMTSGQETQYF. As DNA, the CDR3 is TGTGCCAGTAGTATTATGACTAGCGGACAAGAGACCCAGTACTTC.